The T cell receptor (beta chain) under discussion was sequenced for a study of tumor-infiltrating lymphocytes in oesophageal squamous cell carcinoma. TCRdb processed the PCR reads anew with MiXCR; each CDR3 protein has one entry. The sample consists of roughly 20,000 distinct CDR3 sequences, around 39% of them appearing once. The source material was esophageal tumor tissue. The TCR comes from a male donor with esophageal squamous cell carcinoma.

In DNA form, the CDR3 reads TGCGCCAGCAGTCCGGGGACCGGAATGAACTATGGCTACACCTTC. Amino acids: CASSPGTGMNYGYTF. The V gene is TRBV5-1, the J gene TRBJ1-2; D possibly corresponds to TRBD1 (5 bases). Between the trimmed V and J ends, which lost 5 bases and 2 bases, there was a span of 16 bases. This CDR3 contains 15 residues. The germline gives CDR1 SGHRS, CDR2 YFSETQ.